In this sample, the clone carrying this T cell receptor (beta chain) turned up once. This specimen comes from a study of control samples from healthy donors and cancer patients. Assay: immunoSEQ multiplex PCR; the TCRdb copy retains only in-frame clones and omits some. The sample consists of under 20,000 clones, around 87% of them appearing once. Material: PBMCs. This sequence originates from a woman between 65 and 79 years old with colorectal cancer.

The CDR3 here is CASSWGQNQETQYF. Written as DNA, the CDR3 is TGTGCCAGCAGCTGGGGACAGAATCAAGAGACCCAGTACTTC. The V and J genes are TRBV3-1 (or the pseudogene TRBV3-2) and TRBJ2-5, with 7 bases matching TRBD1. The CDR3 has 14 amino acids. In germline, CDR1 is LGHDT, CDR2 YNNKEL (reference sequence). V lost 5 bases and J lost 2; bases outside the gene matches: 5.